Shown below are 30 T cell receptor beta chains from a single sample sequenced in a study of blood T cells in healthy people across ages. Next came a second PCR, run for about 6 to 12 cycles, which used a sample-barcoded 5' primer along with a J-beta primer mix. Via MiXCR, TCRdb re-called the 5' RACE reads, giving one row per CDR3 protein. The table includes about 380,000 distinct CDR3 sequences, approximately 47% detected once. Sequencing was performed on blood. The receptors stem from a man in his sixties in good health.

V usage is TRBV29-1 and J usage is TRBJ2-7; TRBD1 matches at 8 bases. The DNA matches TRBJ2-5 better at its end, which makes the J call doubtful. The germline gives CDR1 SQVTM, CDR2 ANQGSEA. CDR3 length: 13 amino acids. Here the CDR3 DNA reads TGCAGCGTTGATTCAGGGGGCGTGGAGACCCAGTACTTC. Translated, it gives CSVDSGGVETQYF.

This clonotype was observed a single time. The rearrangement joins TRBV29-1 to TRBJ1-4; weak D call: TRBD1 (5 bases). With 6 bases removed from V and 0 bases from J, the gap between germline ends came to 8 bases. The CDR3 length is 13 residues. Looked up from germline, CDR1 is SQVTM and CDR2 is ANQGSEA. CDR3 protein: CSVQGATNEKLFF. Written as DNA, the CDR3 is TGCAGCGTGCAGGGTGCAACTAATGAAAAACTGTTTTTT.

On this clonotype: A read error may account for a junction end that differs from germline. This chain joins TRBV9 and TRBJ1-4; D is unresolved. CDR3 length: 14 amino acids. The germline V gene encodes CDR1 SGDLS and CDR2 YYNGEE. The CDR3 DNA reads TGTGCCAGTAGCGTAGGGATGGTAGGGGAAAAACTGTTTTTT. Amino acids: CASSVGMVGEKLFF.

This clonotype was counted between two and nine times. The CDR3 DNA follows: TGTGCCAGCAGTTCCACTAGCGGGGGGGCGGATACGCAGTATTTT. Residues: CASSSTSGGADTQYF. The gene calls are TRBV25-1 and TRBJ2-3; 13 nucleotides line up with TRBD2. Germline V lookup: CDR1 MGHDK, CDR2 SYGVNS. Unmatched junction bases numbered 5, after V lost 5 bases and J lost 6 bases. The CDR3 spans 15 residues.

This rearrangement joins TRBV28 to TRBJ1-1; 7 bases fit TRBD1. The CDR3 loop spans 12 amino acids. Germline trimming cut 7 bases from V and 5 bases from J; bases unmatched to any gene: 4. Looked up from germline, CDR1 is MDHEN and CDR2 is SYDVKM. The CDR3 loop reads CASTLTGTEAFF. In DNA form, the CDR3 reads TGTGCCAGCACCCTGACAGGGACTGAAGCTTTCTTT. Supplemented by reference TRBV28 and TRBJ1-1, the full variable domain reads DVKVTQSSRYLVKRTGEKVFLECVQDMDHENMFWYRQDPGLGLRLIYFSYDVKMKEKGDIPEGYSVSREKKERFSLILESASTNQTSMYLCASTLTGTEAFFGQGTRLTVV.

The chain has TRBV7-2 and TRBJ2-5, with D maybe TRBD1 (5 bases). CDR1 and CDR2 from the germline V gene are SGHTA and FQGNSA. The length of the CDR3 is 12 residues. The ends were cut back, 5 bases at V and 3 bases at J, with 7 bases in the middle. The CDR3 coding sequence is TGTGCCAGCAGCCAAGGGGAAGAGACCCAGTACTTC. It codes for CASSQGEETQYF.

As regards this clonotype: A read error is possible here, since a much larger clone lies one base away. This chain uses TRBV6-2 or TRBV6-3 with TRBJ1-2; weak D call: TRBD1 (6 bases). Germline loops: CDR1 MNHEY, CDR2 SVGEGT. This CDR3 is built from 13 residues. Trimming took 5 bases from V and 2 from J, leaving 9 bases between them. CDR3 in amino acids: CASSRTVNYGYTF. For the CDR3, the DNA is TGTGCCAGCAGTCGGACAGTAAACTATGGCTACACCTTC.

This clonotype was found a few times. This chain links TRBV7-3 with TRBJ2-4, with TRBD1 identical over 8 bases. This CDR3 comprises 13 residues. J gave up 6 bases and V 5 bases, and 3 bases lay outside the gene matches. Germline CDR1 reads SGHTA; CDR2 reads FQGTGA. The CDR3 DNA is TGTGCCAGCAGCCTGGACAGGGTAAACATTCAGTACTTC. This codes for CASSLDRVNIQYF.

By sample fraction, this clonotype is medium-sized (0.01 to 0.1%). Written as DNA, the CDR3 is TGTGCCAGCAGCTTAGATCGGGGGCGCACAGATACGCAGTATTTT. Translated: CASSLDRGRTDTQYF. The V call is TRBV7-2, the J call TRBJ2-3; D may be TRBD1 or TRBD2 (6 bases each). The CDR3 is 15 amino acids. CDR1 is SGHTA and CDR2 is FQGNSA in the germline V gene. The V and J ends lost 1 base and 1 base respectively, with 9 bases between them.

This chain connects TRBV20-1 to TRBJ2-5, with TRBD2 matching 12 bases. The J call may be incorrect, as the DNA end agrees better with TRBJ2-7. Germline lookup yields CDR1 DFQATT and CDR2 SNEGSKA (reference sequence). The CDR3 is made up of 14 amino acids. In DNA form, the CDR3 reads TGCAGTGCAAGGGGACTAGCGGGCTGGGGCGAGCAGTACTTC. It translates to CSARGLAGWGEQYF.

Here the CDR3 DNA reads TGTGCCAGCAGCTGCACAGGGGGCGACGAGCAGTACTTC. As protein: CASSCTGGDEQYF. The rearrangement links TRBV7-3 to TRBJ2-4; TRBD1 aligns across 9 bases. The J call could be wrong; TRBJ2-7 is a better fit for the DNA end. Germline lookup yields CDR1 SGHTA and CDR2 FQGTGA. This CDR3 has 13 amino acids.

CDR3 nucleotides: TGTGCCAGCAGTCCGCGGGGAGGTGACAATGAGCAGTTCTTC. It yields the protein CASSPRGGDNEQFF. The chain has TRBV6-6 and TRBJ2-1; a weak D match, TRBD2 (6 bases). The germline V gene has CDR1 MNHNY and CDR2 SVGAGI (reference sequence). V lost 5 bases and J lost 5, with 13 bases in between. This CDR3 region has 14 residues.

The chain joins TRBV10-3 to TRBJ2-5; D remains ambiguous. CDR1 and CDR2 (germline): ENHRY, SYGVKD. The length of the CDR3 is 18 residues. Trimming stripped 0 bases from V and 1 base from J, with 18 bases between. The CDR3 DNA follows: TGTGCCATCAGTGAGTCGACTCGGTCCGCTACTATCCAAGAGACCCAGTACTTC. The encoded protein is CAISESTRSATIQETQYF.

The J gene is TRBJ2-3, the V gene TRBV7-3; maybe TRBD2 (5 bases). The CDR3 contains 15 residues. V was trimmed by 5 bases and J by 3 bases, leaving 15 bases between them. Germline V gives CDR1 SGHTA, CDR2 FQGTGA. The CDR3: CASSNIGGETDTQYF. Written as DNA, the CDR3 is TGTGCCAGCAGCAACATTGGTGGGGAGACAGATACGCAGTATTTT.

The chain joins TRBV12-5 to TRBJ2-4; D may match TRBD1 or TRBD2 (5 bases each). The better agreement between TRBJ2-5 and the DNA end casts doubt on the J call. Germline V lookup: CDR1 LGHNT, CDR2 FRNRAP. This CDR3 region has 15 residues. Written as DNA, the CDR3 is TGTGCTAGTGGTCCTCGGGGCCAGAACCCAGAGACCCAGTACTTC. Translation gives CASGPRGQNPETQYF.

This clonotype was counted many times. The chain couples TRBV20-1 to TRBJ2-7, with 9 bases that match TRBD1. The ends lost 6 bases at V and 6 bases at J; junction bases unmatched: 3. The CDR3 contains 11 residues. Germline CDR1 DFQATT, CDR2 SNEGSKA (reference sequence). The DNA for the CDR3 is TGCAGTGCCCCGGACAGGGGCGAGCAGTACTTC. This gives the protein CSAPDRGEQYF.

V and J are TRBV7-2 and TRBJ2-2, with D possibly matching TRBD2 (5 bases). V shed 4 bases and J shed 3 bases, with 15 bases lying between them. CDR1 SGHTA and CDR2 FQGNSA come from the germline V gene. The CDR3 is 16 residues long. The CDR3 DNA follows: TGTGCCAGCAGCTCCCGACGGGAAATCGACACCGGGGAGCTGTTTTTT. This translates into CASSSRREIDTGELFF.

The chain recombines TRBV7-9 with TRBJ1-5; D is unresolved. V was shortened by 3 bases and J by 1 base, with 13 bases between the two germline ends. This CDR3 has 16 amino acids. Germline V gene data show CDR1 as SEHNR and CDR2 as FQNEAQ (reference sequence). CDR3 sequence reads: CASSFRTEHSNQPQHF. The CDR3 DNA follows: TGTGCCAGCAGCTTTAGGACGGAACACAGCAATCAGCCCCAGCATTTT.

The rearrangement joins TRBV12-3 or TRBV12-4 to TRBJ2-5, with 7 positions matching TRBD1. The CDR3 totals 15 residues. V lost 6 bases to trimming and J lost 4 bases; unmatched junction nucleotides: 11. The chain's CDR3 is CASSPRQGYRETQYF. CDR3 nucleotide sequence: TGTGCCAGCAGCCCCAGACAGGGTTACAGAGAGACCCAGTACTTC.

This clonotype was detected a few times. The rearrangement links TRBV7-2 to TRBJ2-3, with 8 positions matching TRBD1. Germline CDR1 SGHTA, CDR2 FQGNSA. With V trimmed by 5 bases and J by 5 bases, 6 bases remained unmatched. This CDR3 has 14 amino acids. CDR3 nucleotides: TGTGCCAGCAGCCCGCAGGGGGCTATAGATACGCAGTATTTT. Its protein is CASSPQGAIDTQYF.

The CDR3 DNA reads as TGTGCCAGCGTTGGGACGGGAGAGGGCACAGATACGCAGTATTTT. Protein: CASVGTGEGTDTQYF. The J gene is TRBJ2-3, the V gene TRBV6-2 or TRBV6-3; D might be TRBD2 (6 bases). Deletions cut 8 bases from V and 1 base from J, with 16 bases between. CDR1 MNHEY and CDR2 SVGEGT come from the germline V gene. The length of the CDR3 is 15 residues.

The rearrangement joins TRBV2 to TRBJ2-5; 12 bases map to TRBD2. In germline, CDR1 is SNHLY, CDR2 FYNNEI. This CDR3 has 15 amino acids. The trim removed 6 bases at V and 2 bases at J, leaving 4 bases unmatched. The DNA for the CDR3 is TGTGCCAGCAGGAGACTAGCGGGGGTACAAGAGACCCAGTACTTC. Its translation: CASRRLAGVQETQYF.

CDR3 sequence: CSANLGETQFF. For the CDR3, the DNA is TGCAGTGCTAACCTCGGTGAGACCCAGTTCTTC. The rearrangement links TRBV20-1 to TRBJ2-1, with unresolved D. Germline values: CDR1 DFQATT, CDR2 SNEGSKA (reference sequence). The CDR3 runs to 11 residues. Trimming removed 4 bases at V and 13 bases at J, with 14 bases between.

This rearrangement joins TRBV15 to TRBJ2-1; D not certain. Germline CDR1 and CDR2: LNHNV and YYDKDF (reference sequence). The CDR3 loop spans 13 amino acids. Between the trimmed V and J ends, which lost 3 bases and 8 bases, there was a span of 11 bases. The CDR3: CATSRTIDDEQFF. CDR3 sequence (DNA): TGTGCCACCAGCAGGACAATCGACGATGAGCAGTTCTTC.

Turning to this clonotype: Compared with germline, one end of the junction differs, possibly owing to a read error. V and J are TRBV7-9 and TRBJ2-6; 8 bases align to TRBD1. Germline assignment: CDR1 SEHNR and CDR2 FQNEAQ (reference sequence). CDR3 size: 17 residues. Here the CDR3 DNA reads TGTGCCAACAGCTTGACCAGGGGGCCCACTGGGGCCAACGTCCTGACTTTC. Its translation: CANSLTRGPTGANVLTF.

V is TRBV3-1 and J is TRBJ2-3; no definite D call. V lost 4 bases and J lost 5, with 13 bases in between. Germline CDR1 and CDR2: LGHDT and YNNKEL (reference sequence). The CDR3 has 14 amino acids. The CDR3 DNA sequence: TGTGCCAGCAGCCGAAGTGACTTCAAAGATACGCAGTATTTT. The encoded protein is CASSRSDFKDTQYF.

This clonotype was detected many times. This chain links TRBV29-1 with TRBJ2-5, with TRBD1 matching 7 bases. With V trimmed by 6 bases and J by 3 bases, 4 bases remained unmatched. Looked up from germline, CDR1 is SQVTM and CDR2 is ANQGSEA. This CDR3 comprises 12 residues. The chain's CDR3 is CSVTGRKETQYF. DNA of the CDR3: TGCAGCGTGACAGGGAGAAAAGAGACCCAGTACTTC.

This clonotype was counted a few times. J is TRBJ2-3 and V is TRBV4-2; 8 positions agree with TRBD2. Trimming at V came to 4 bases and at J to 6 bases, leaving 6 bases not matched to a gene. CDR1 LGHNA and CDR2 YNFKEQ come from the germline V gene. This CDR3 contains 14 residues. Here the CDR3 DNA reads TGTGCCAGCAGCCCCGGGGGGGCCGTTGATACGCAGTATTTT. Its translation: CASSPGGAVDTQYF.

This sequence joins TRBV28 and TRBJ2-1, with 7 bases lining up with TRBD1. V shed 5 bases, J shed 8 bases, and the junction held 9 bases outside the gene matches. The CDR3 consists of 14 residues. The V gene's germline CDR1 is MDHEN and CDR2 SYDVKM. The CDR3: CASSPYGTVDEQFF. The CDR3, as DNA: TGTGCCAGCAGTCCCTACGGGACAGTCGATGAGCAGTTCTTC.

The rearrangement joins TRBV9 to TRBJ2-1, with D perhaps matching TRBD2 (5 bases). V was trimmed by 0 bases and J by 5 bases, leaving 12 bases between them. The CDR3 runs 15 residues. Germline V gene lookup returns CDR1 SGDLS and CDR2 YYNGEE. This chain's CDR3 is CASSVGVAMHNEQFF. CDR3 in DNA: TGTGCCAGCAGCGTAGGAGTAGCGATGCACAATGAGCAGTTCTTC.